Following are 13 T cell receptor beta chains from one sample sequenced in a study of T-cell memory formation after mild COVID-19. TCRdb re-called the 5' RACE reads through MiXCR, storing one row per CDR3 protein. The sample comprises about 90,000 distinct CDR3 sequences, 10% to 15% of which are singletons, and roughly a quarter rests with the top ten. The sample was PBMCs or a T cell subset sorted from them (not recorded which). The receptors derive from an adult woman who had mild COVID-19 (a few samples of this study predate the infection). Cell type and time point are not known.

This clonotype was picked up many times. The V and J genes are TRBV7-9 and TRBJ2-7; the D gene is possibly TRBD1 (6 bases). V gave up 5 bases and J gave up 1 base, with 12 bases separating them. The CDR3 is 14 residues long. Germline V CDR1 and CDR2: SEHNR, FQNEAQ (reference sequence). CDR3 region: CASSPQDSSYEQYF. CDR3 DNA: TGTGCCAGCAGCCCACAGGACAGTTCCTACGAGCAGTACTTC.

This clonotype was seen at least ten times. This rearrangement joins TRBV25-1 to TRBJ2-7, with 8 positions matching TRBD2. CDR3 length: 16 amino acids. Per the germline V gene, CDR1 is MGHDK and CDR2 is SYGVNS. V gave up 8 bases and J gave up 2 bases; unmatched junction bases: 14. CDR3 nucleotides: TGTGCCAGCTCGGGGGGGAGCGGGGGACAAACCTACGAGCAGTACTTC. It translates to CASSGGSGGQTYEQYF.

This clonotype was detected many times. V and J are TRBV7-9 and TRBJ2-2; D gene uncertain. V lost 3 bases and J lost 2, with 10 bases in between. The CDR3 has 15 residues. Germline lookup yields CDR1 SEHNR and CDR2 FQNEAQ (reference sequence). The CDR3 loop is CASSFWANNTGELFF. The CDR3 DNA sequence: TGTGCCAGCAGCTTTTGGGCCAACAACACCGGGGAGCTGTTTTTT.

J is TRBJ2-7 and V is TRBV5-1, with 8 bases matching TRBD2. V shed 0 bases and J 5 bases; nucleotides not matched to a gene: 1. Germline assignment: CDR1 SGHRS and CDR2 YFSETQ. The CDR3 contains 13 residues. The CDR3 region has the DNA TGCGCCAGCAGCTTGGCCGGGGGGGACGAGCAGTACTTC. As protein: CASSLAGGDEQYF.

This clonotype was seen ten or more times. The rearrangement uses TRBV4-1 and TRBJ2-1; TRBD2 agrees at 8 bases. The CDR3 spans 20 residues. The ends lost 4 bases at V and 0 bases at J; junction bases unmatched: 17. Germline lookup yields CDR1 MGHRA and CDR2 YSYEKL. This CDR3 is CASSPLGKASGPSSYNEQFF. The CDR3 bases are TGCGCCAGCAGCCCCCTCGGGAAAGCTAGCGGGCCGAGCTCCTACAATGAGCAGTTCTTC.

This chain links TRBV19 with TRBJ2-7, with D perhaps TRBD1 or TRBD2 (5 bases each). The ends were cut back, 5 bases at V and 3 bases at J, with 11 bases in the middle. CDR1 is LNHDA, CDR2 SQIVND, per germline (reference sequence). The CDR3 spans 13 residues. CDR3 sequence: CASSAGTNYEQYF. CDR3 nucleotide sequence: TGTGCCAGTAGTGCCGGGACGAACTACGAGCAGTACTTC.

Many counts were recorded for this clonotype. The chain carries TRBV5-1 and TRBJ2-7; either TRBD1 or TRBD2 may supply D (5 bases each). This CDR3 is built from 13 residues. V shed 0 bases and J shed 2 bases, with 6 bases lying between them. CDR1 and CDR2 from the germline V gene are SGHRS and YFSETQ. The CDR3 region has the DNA TGCGCCAGCAGCTTGGGGGGGACCTACGAGCAGTACTTC. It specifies CASSLGGTYEQYF.

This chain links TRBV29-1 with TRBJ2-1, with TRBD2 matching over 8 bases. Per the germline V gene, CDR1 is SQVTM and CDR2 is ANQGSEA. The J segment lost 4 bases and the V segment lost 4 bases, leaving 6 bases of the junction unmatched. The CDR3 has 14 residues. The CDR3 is CSVVSGGLYNEQFF. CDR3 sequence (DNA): TGCAGCGTTGTCAGCGGGGGCCTGTACAATGAGCAGTTCTTC.

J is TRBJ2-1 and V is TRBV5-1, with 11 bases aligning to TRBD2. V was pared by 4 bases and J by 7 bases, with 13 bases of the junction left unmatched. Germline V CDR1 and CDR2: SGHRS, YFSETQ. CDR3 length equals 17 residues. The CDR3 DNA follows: TGCGCCAGCAGCCCCAGACTAGCGGGGTCACACGTTAATGAGCAGTTCTTC. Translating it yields CASSPRLAGSHVNEQFF.

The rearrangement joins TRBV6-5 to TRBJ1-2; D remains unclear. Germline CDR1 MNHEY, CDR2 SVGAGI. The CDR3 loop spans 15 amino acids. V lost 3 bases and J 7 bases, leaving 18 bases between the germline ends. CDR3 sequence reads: CASSYRRELRPGYTF. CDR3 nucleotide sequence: TGTGCCAGCAGTTATAGGAGGGAGCTGCGACCTGGCTACACCTTC.

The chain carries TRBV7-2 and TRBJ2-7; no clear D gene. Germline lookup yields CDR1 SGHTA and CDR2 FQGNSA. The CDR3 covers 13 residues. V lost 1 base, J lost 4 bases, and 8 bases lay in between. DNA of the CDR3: TGTGCCAGCAGCTTAGAATCCCGTTACGAGCAGTACTTC. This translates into CASSLESRYEQYF.

In DNA form, the CDR3 reads TGCAGTGCCCTCTTGCGCGGGAGGCACAATGAGCAGTTCTTC. It specifies CSALLRGRHNEQFF. This chain joins TRBV20-1 and TRBJ2-1, with 8 nucleotides matching TRBD2. CDR3 length: 14 amino acids. With 6 bases clipped from V and 5 bases from J, the junction kept 9 bases outside the gene matches. From germline, CDR1 is DFQATT and CDR2 SNEGSKA (reference sequence).

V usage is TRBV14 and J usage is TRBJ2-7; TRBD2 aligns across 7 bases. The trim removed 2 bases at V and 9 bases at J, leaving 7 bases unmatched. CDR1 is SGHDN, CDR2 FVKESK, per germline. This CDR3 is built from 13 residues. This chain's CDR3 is CASSQSAGLGQYF. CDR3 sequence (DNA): TGTGCCAGCAGCCAATCAGCGGGGTTGGGGCAGTACTTC. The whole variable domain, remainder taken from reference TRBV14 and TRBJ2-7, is EAGVTQFPSHSVIEKGQTVTLRCDPISGHDNLYWYRRVMGKEIKFLLHFVKESKQDESGMPNNRFLAERTGGTYSTLKVQPAELEDSGVYFCASSQSAGLGQYFGPGTRLTVT.